This paragraph reports one T cell receptor (beta chain). This clonotype has ten or more counts. Its antigen is unknown. Base qualities are not provided; no much larger clone lies one nucleotide away. TCR beta CDR3 regions were amplified from RNA transcripts for repertoire sequencing. A first-round RT-PCR used HTBI primers with the Qiagen OneStep RT-PCR kit, followed by a second-round multiplex PCR, size selection and purification. The libraries underwent paired-end sequencing with 100 bp reads on an Illumina HiSeq2000. Regarding the original processing steps: Reads were processed with SOAPnuke, discarding reads with adapters, uncalled bases, mean Phred below 15, or no exact constant-primer or identifier match. High-quality paired reads were merged with COPE v1.2.5. Clonotypes were defined as unique nucleotide sequences and were aligned to IMGT TRB V, D and J references using MiTCR v1.1. Only V-J combinations with frequency above 0.0001 were analysed, covering approximately 99% of repertoires. For each V-J combination, a TCR clonal expansion and chaos score was defined as F50 clonal expansion divided by the chaos observed in the TCRdist matrix. Welch's t-statistics and random forest were used to reduce features to about a dozen V-J combinations, which were fed into a naive Bayes classifier. The Morisita-Horn index was used to measure how similar the thyroid and blood repertoires were. In-frame beta chains were kept once TCRdb had trimmed the public reads at Q25 with fastp and called clones with MiXCR. Each entry is one CDR3 protein sequence, shown with its most common DNA and genes. The V and J calls follow TCRdb's processing rather than the paper's. For this sample the table gives over 200,000 distinct CDR3 sequences, of which just under 30% were detected only once. About 8.2% of the sample lies in the top ten.

From the cysteine up to the phenylalanine, the CDR3 has a length of 12 residues. Just the 36-base CDR3 DNA is kept, in frame starting at base 1. V ends up 6 bases short and J 8 bases short, with an unmatched junction base count of 4. Looking up the germline V gene yields CDR1 MNHEY and CDR2 SVGAGI. The sample comes from a study of Graves' ophthalmopathy and Graves' hyperthyroidism (dated by TCRdb to the late 2010s). Some background on the complete study: Peripheral blood was collected at initial diagnosis, prior to any treatment. TCR beta repertoire signatures were used to distinguish Graves' ophthalmopathy from Graves' hyperthyroidism and to predict progression to ophthalmopathy. In total, approximately 130 blood samples were TCR-sequenced: fewer than 50 ophthalmopathy, approximately 75 hyperthyroidism and around 17 hyperthyroidism-to-ophthalmopathy patients. A discovery set of 90 to 100 patients (more than 40 ophthalmopathy, around 57 stable hyperthyroidism) was enrolled to explore V-J signatures distinguishing ophthalmopathy from hyperthyroidism. The independent validation cohort included about 20 hyperthyroidism patients plus 17 patients who later progressed from hyperthyroidism to ophthalmopathy. In six hyperthyroidism patients, the T-cell repertoire of thyroid tissue was compared with the T-cell repertoire of blood. Following sampling, methimazole starting at 30 mg daily was administered to hyperthyroidism patients, and high-dose intravenous methylprednisolone was administered to ophthalmopathy patients. The approximately 95 discovery patients were divided at random into training and test sets in a 7:3 ratio. The paper's findings and limits, for the study overall: No statistical method was used to predetermine the sample size, and group allocation was not hidden from the investigators. Most of the expanded thyroid clonotypes with a frequency above 0.001 were also detected in blood, and it was suggested that the thyroid immune response may be reflected by blood repertoires. In validation, the model predicted ophthalmopathy progression with more than 55% sensitivity and 72.22% specificity; some 13 predicted patients were CT-confirmed with GO in a median of about 6.1 months. In cross-validation, the 13-signature model distinguished ophthalmopathy from stable hyperthyroidism with 87.88% sensitivity and 81% to 82% specificity, while in the test set the corresponding values were roughly 80% and 75%.

Ophthalmopathy patients had moderately to severely active disease, Clinical Activity Score of at least 3, NOSPECS grade of at least 4, and disease duration under 3 months. Patients were excluded if they had other autoimmune diseases, uncontrolled infections, pregnancy or lactation. Diagnosis relied on clinical symptoms, serum thyroxine, TRAb, thyroid ultrasound and orbital computed tomography. Ficoll-Paque density gradient centrifugation was used to isolate PBMCs from 8.5 to 10 ml of fresh peripheral blood. Total RNA was extracted using Trizol reagent, and RNA quality was checked on an Agilent 2100 Bioanalyzer.

The rearrangement joined TRBV6-5 to TRBJ1-1; TRBD1 lines up with 9 middle nucleotides. Sequenced sample: peripheral blood. This clonotype was obtained from a man aged 45 to 65 with Graves' ophthalmopathy. Donor details come from another sample of the same person, matched by shared clones. The nucleotide sequence is given as TGTGCCAGCAGCCCACAGGGGGCGGAAGCTTTCTTT. Its coded protein is CASSPQGAEAFF.